This T cell receptor beta chain is from a study of blood T cell repertoires in COVID-19. Study-wide background: The analysed material was cDNA or gDNA that came from T cells, B-cell-depleted T cells, or PBMCs.

The repertoire was sequenced with immunoSEQ multiplex PCR; TCRdb's copy has only in-frame clones and lacks some. This table holds about 140,000 clones, roughly 85% found once. Self-reported history from a screening survey and questionnaire set each donor's cohort. Donors in Cohort 3 who had recovered were those with two negative PCRs, healthcare professional clearance, or resolution of their symptoms. This CDR3 contains 13 residues. After removal of 7 bases from V and 8 bases from J, the junction contained 9 bases not matched to a gene. The chain recombines TRBV12-3 or TRBV12-4 with TRBJ1-2; 8 bases match TRBD1. This sequence was found in a woman in her fifties or sixties who had recovered from COVID-19. Sequencing was done on a sample of PBMCs or T cells enriched from blood (not recorded which). CDR3 DNA sequence: TGTGCCAGCACCATGGGGACAGGTCACGGCTACACCTTC. Translating it yields CASTMGTGHGYTF.